Listed below are T cell receptor beta chains from one sample, sequenced in a study of shared clonotypes between healthy human individuals. The table came from immunoSEQ multiplex PCR; TCRdb's copy has only in-frame clones and leaves some out. The profile covers about 2.1 million clones, with 85% to 95% appearing a single time and about 1.6% taken by the ten largest. The sequencing input was naive CD8+ T cells from PBMCs. These receptors were collected from a man aged 18 to 29 in good health. Some clones in this sample may be carry-over from other donors' samples. Each CDR3 is given with its conserved first and last residue. A D gene is named only where the DNA matches it firmly. A clone size is listed for some rows: how often the clone was seen (once, few, many), or a class if it is expanded.

j_call	clone_size	cdr3_length	d_call	v_call	cdr3_nt	cdr3_aa
TRBJ1-3	-	15	-	TRBV6-5	TGTGCCAGCAGTTATTACGGGAGCTCTGGAAACACCATATATTTT	CASSYYGSSGNTIYF
TRBJ2-7	-	15	TRBD1	TRBV6-5	TGTGCCAGCAGTTACTCCCGGACAGGATACTACGAGCAGTACTTC	CASSYSRTGYYEQYF
TRBJ2-7	-	14	-	TRBV9	TGTGCCAGCAGCGTAGATGGCGGGACGGGGGAGCAGTACTTC	CASSVDGGTGEQYF
TRBJ1-4	-	14	-	TRBV25-1	TGTGCCAGCAGCTCGATGTTTACTAATGAAAAACTGTTTTTT	CASSSMFTNEKLFF
TRBJ1-3	-	14	TRBD1	TRBV29-1	TGCAGCGCCTGGACAGGGGGCTTTGGAAACACCATATATTTT	CSAWTGGFGNTIYF
TRBJ2-1	-	15	-	TRBV15	TGTGCCACCAGCAGAGATCGTGGGGGGCAAACTGAGCAGTTCTTC	CATSRDRGGQTEQFF
TRBJ1-5	-	14	-	TRBV28	TGTGCCAGCAGTTTCGGCAGGGGCGGTCAGCCCCAGCATTTT	CASSFGRGGQPQHF
TRBJ2-1	-	18	TRBD1	TRBV5-1	TGCGCCAGCAGCAGTTCCGGGACAGGGTTTTCTGGGGTCAATGAGCAGTTCTTC	CASSSSGTGFSGVNEQFF
TRBJ2-5	-	14	-	TRBV7-9	TGTGCCAGCAGCTCCACAGGGTTAGGAGAGACCCAGTACTTC	CASSSTGLGETQYF
TRBJ2-1	-	17	TRBD2	TRBV27	TGTGCCAGCAGTTTACTAGCGGGAGTTGAACCCCTCAATGAGCAGTTCTTC	CASSLLAGVEPLNEQFF
TRBJ1-3	-	19	-	TRBV13	TGTGCCAGCAGCAGATACCTTGACAGCGATCAACGAAATGGAAACACCATATATTTT	CASSRYLDSDQRNGNTIYF
TRBJ2-7	-	13	-	TRBV7-3	TGTGCCAGCAGCTACAACGCAGGGCTCGAGCAGTACTTC	CASSYNAGLEQYF
TRBJ1-1	-	14	TRBD1	TRBV10-2	TGCGCCAGCAGTGAAACAGGGGGCGTCACTGAAGCTTTCTTT	CASSETGGVTEAFF
TRBJ2-1	-	17	TRBD2	TRBV28	TGTGCCAGCAGCCTAATCGAGACTAGCGGGTATTTTGATGAGCAGTTCTTC	CASSLIETSGYFDEQFF
TRBJ2-5	-	18	-	TRBV27	TGTGCCAGCAGTACCTATAGGGACCGACCGCCGGCCCAAGAGACCCAGTACTTC	CASSTYRDRPPAQETQYF
TRBJ2-3	-	16	-	TRBV28	TGTGCCAGCAGTTCTAGGGCCAGGGCGAGCACAGATACGCAGTATTTT	CASSSRARASTDTQYF
TRBJ2-7	-	14	TRBD1	TRBV28	TGTGCCAGCAGTTTACGGCACAGGGGGGTTCGGCAGTACTTC	CASSLRHRGVRQYF
TRBJ2-3	-	16	TRBD2	TRBV25-1	TGTGCCAGCAGTGAATTTCTAGCGGGGAGCACAGATACGCAGTATTTT	CASSEFLAGSTDTQYF
TRBJ1-1	-	13	-	TRBV14	TGTGCCAGCAGCCAAGTTGTGACGGCAGAAGCTTTCTTT	CASSQVVTAEAFF
TRBJ2-6	-	14	-	TRBV27	TGTGCCAGCAGTTTACAGGCTGGGGCCAACGTCCTGACTTTC	CASSLQAGANVLTF
TRBJ2-2	-	16	TRBD1	TRBV28	TGTGCCAGCAGTTTATGGACAGGGGGAAACACCGGGGAGCTGTTTTTT	CASSLWTGGNTGELFF
TRBJ2-1	-	15	TRBD2	TRBV7-8	TGTGCCAGCAGCTCGGGACTAGCGGGTTACAATGAGCAGTTCTTC	CASSSGLAGYNEQFF
TRBJ2-7	-	13	-	TRBV7-9	TGTGCCAGCAGCCCGGACGGATTTAATGAGCAGTACTTC	CASSPDGFNEQYF
TRBJ2-7	-	13	TRBD2	TRBV6-1	TGTGCCAGCAGTCCCGGGAGGACCTTCGAGCAGTACTTC	CASSPGRTFEQYF
TRBJ2-7	few	14	TRBD2	TRBV7-9	TGTGCCAGCAGCTCGACTAGCGGCTCCTACGAGCAGTACTTC	CASSSTSGSYEQYF
TRBJ2-1	-	16	TRBD1	TRBV27	TGTGCCAGCAGTCCCTCTGCCGGACAGGCAAGCAATGAGCAGTTCTTC	CASSPSAGQASNEQFF
TRBJ2-1	-	19	TRBD2	TRBV19	TGTGCCAGTAGTATAGATGGGGCTAGCGGGAGAAGGGTTTACAATGAGCAGTTCTTC	CASSIDGASGRRVYNEQFF
TRBJ1-1	-	14	-	TRBV4-2	TGTGCCAGCAGCCTTGAAGGAGGGCGTACTGAAGCTTTCTTT	CASSLEGGRTEAFF
TRBJ2-7	-	12	-	TRBV25-1	TGTGCCAGCAGGACGGACGCCTACGAGCAGTACTTC	CASRTDAYEQYF
TRBJ2-1	-	13	-	TRBV7-2	TGTGCCAGCAGCTTAGGCTTTTACAATGAGCAGTTCTTC	CASSLGFYNEQFF
TRBJ2-2	-	19	-	TRBV7-9	TGTGCCAGCAGCTTAATCAGTGGGATCCGGACAACGAACACCGGGGAGCTGTTTTTT	CASSLISGIRTTNTGELFF
TRBJ2-7	-	15	TRBD2	TRBV28	TGTGCCAGCACCAAGCAGGGAATCTTGGGGGGGGAGCAGTACTTC	CASTKQGILGGEQYF
TRBJ1-2	-	15	TRBD1	TRBV13	TGTGCCAGCAGCTTACGGACAGGGGAAAACTATGGCTACACCTTC	CASSLRTGENYGYTF
TRBJ2-1	-	14	-	TRBV9	TGTGCCAGCAGCGGTACAGGGTTGAACAATGAGCAGTTCTTC	CASSGTGLNNEQFF
TRBJ2-1	-	16	-	TRBV7-9	TGTGCCAGCAGCCTCGTCGATCCACGCCCCCGTAATGAGCAGTTCTTC	CASSLVDPRPRNEQFF
TRBJ2-5	-	13	TRBD1	TRBV2	TGTGCCAGGGGACAGGGGGGCCGAGAGACCCAGTACTTC	CARGQGGRETQYF
TRBJ1-5	-	13	-	TRBV19	TGTGCCAGTAGCCTGATTAGCAATCAGCCCCAGCATTTT	CASSLISNQPQHF
TRBJ2-1	-	17	-	TRBV30	TGTGCCTCCGTGAGCGTCCAGTTAGCGGCCTCCTACAATGAGCAGTTCTTC	CASVSVQLAASYNEQFF
TRBJ2-5	-	15	-	TRBV21-1	TGTGCCAGCAGCGAACACGAGCGCTTAGGGGAGACCCAGTACTTC	CASSEHERLGETQYF
TRBJ2-7	-	14	TRBD2	TRBV13	TGTGCCAGCAGCTCAGCGGGAGGTTCCTACGAGCAGTACTTC	CASSSAGGSYEQYF
TRBJ1-2	-	13	TRBD1	TRBV9	TGTGCCAGCAGGGGACAGGGTGTCTATGGCTACACCTTC	CASRGQGVYGYTF
TRBJ2-1	-	14	-	TRBV7-3	TGTGCCAGCAGCTTGACCGGGACTTTCACTGAGCAGTTCTTC	CASSLTGTFTEQFF
TRBJ2-3	once	13	-	TRBV4-2	TGTGCCAGCAGTTCCAAGGAGGGGGATACGCAGTATTTT	CASSSKEGDTQYF
TRBJ2-1	once	13	-	TRBV6-4	TGTGCCAGCAGTGGAAGTTTGGTGGATGAGCAGTTCTTC	CASSGSLVDEQFF
TRBJ1-2	-	14	-	TRBV5-6	TGTGCCAGCAGCCACGACGGACAGCTCTATGGCTACACCTTC	CASSHDGQLYGYTF
TRBJ2-7	-	15	-	TRBV6-6	TGTGCCAGCAGTTACTCTGAAGGGAGGTCCTACGAGCAGTACTTC	CASSYSEGRSYEQYF
TRBJ2-7	-	15	TRBD2	TRBV15	TGTGCCACCAGCAGAGGCCGGGAGGGCTTCGACGAGCAGTACTTC	CATSRGREGFDEQYF
TRBJ2-7	-	13	-	TRBV7-2	TGTGCCAGCTCACCTGTGGGCCATTACGAGCAGTACTTC	CASSPVGHYEQYF
TRBJ2-5	-	17	TRBD2	TRBV5-4	TGTGCCAGCAGTCCTCCGGGGAGCGGGGAGTCCCAAGAGACCCAGTACTTC	CASSPPGSGESQETQYF
TRBJ1-2	-	15	TRBD1	TRBV9	TGTGCCAGCAGCGTAAATAAGGAGGGGGCCTATGGCTACACCTTC	CASSVNKEGAYGYTF
TRBJ2-7	-	15	TRBD2	TRBV27	TGTGCCAGCAGTCTCCAACTAGCGCACTCCTACGAGCAGTACTTC	CASSLQLAHSYEQYF